One sample yielded the 20 T cell receptor beta chains listed below, sequenced in a study of T cells after yellow fever vaccination (dated by TCRdb to between 2019 and 2020). To prepare the library, 5' RACE was applied. The instrument was an Illumina HiSeq 2500. Using fastp at Q25 and MiXCR, TCRdb reprocessed the public reads and kept productive beta chains. One record per CDR3 amino acid sequence lists the most common genes and DNA. In this sample the table shows around 500,000 distinct CDR3 sequences, less than 25% of which occur a single time. The ten largest clones add up to about a sixth of the sample. The treatment or condition label of this sample denotes: live attenuated yellow fever vaccine strain. The source material was PBMCs, sampled around 3 weeks after the first yellow fever vaccination. The receptors stem from a man in his late teens or twenties who received the YFV17D yellow fever vaccine.

The J gene is TRBJ2-7, the V gene TRBV29-1; 9 positions match TRBD1. Germline CDR1 SQVTM, CDR2 ANQGSEA. The junction had 2 bases not matched to a gene; V was cut back by 5 bases and J by 6 bases. The CDR3 extends over 11 amino acids. The CDR3 region has the DNA TGCAGCGTTCGGGGACAGGGCGAGCAGTACGTC. It is translated as CSVRGQGEQYV.

This chain connects TRBV13 to TRBJ2-4, with D perhaps assigned TRBD1 or TRBD2 (5 bases each). Trimming cost V 3 bases and J 8 bases, with 8 bases left between them. The CDR3 contains 12 residues. Germline V gene sequence: CDR1 PRHDT, CDR2 FYEKMQ (reference sequence). The CDR3 DNA reads TGTGCCAGCAGCTTGGGACGGGACATTCAGTACTTC. It codes for CASSLGRDIQYF.

This clonotype was seen at least ten times. V usage is TRBV7-8 and J usage is TRBJ2-1; D is undetermined. Germline values: CDR1 SGHVS, CDR2 FQNEAQ. Trimming stripped 3 bases from V and 7 bases from J, with 7 bases between. This CDR3 has 12 residues. CDR3 bases: TGTGCCAGCAGCTTCTGGGGAAATGAGCAGTTCTTC. Translating it yields CASSFWGNEQFF.

This clonotype was recorded a few times. This chain connects TRBV12-3 or TRBV12-4 to TRBJ2-5, with 7 positions matching TRBD1. Trimming took 0 bases from V and 1 from J; bases not matched to a gene: 2. The CDR3 sequence is 15 residues long. CDR3 nucleotide sequence: TGTGCCAGCAGTTTAGCGGGACAGACCCAAGAGACCCAGTACTTC. Its translation is CASSLAGQTQETQYF.

Here the CDR3 DNA reads TGCGCCAGCAGCCAATCTAGGGTGACAGACTATGGCTACACCTTC. This translates into CASSQSRVTDYGYTF. The chain uses TRBV4-3 and TRBJ1-2; D might be TRBD1 (5 bases). Germline V CDR1 and CDR2: LGHNA, YSLEER. This CDR3 contains 15 residues. The V end lost 2 bases, the J end lost 3 bases, and 13 bases lay between the germline ends.

V is TRBV29-1 and J is TRBJ2-1; 9 bases agree with TRBD2. From germline, CDR1 is SQVTM and CDR2 ANQGSEA. V was clipped by 4 bases and J by 0 bases; unmatched bases: 10. The CDR3 loop spans 17 amino acids. DNA of the CDR3: TGCAGCGTTGGGCCAGCGGGGGGCCTGAGCTCCTACAATGAGCAGTTCTTC. This encodes CSVGPAGGLSSYNEQFF.

This chain joins TRBV7-3 and TRBJ2-1; D possibly corresponds to TRBD2 (8 bases). The CDR3 loop spans 18 amino acids. Germline V CDR1 and CDR2: SGHTA, FQGTGA. The ends were cut back, 5 bases at V and 2 bases at J, with 22 bases in the middle. The CDR3 is CASSPNGRGDSPYNEQFF. The DNA of the CDR3 is TGTGCCAGCAGCCCTAACGGGAGGGGGGACAGCCCCTACAATGAGCAGTTCTTC.

V gene TRBV7-9 combines with J gene TRBJ2-5, with a weak D call TRBD1 (6 bases). Germline CDR1 is SEHNR and CDR2 is FQNEAQ (reference sequence). V was shortened by 4 bases and J by 3 bases, with 9 bases between the two germline ends. This CDR3 spans 13 amino acids. The CDR3 sequence is CASSSHREETQYF. The CDR3 region has the DNA TGTGCCAGCAGCTCCCACAGGGAAGAGACCCAGTACTTC.

The V call is TRBV5-1, the J call TRBJ1-5; 7 bases match TRBD1. The germline gives CDR1 SGHRS, CDR2 YFSETQ. V trimming: 4 bases; J trimming: 6 bases; junction bases outside the gene matches: 10. The CDR3 is 15 amino acids. CDR3 DNA: TGCGCCAGCAGCCCGACGACAGGGACCTCTCAGCCCCAGCATTTT. This codes for CASSPTTGTSQPQHF.

The table lists this clonotype with a few counts. The chain is built from TRBV5-1 and TRBJ2-1, with 9 bases aligning to TRBD2. CDR3 length: 10 residues. Germline V gene data show CDR1 as SGHRS and CDR2 as YFSETQ. V dropped 7 bases and J dropped 15; count of bases not matched to a gene: 5. CDR3 protein: CASFGTSLFF. As DNA, the CDR3 is TGCGCCAGCTTCGGGACTAGCTTGTTCTTC.

A few counts support this clonotype. The J gene is TRBJ1-4, the V gene TRBV6-5, with 7 bases lining up with TRBD1. Germline lookup yields CDR1 MNHEY and CDR2 SVGAGI. The V and J ends lost 0 bases and 8 bases, in that order; junction bases with no gene match: 0. The CDR3 has 13 residues. DNA of the CDR3: TGTGCCAGCAGTTACTCGACAGGGGAAAAACTGTTTTTT. This gives the protein CASSYSTGEKLFF.

The CDR3 sequence: CASSYHQETQYF. CDR3 sequence (DNA): TGTGCCAGCAGCTACCATCAAGAGACCCAGTACTTC. The chain recombines TRBV7-8 with TRBJ2-5; no reliable D call. This CDR3 spans 12 amino acids. CDR1 and CDR2 (germline): SGHVS, FQNEAQ. Trimming removed 4 bases from V and 2 bases from J, with 5 bases in between.

V gene TRBV5-5 combines with J gene TRBJ2-1; D is tentatively TRBD1 or TRBD2 (5 bases each). The CDR3 has 15 residues. V was cut by 0 bases and J by 8 bases, with 15 bases left in between. CDR1 SGHKS and CDR2 YYEKEE come from the germline V gene (reference sequence). CDR3: CASSLVQRGGYEQFF. CDR3 nucleotide sequence: TGTGCCAGCAGCTTGGTCCAGAGGGGTGGTTATGAGCAGTTCTTC.

The chain joins TRBV4-1 to TRBJ2-2, with TRBD2 identical over 7 bases. The J segment lost 5 bases and the V segment lost 4 bases, leaving 10 bases of the junction unmatched. CDR1 is MGHRA and CDR2 is YSYEKL in the germline V gene. CDR3 length: 16 amino acids. The chain's CDR3 is CASSPLAGVSTGELFF. The CDR3, as DNA: TGCGCCAGCAGCCCCCTGGCGGGGGTATCAACCGGGGAGCTGTTTTTT.

This clonotype occurred many times. The chain recombines TRBV20-1 with TRBJ2-1; D remains ambiguous. Trimming shortened V by 4 bases and J by 4 bases, and 17 bases separated the two germline ends. Germline loops: CDR1 DFQATT, CDR2 SNEGSKA (reference sequence). This CDR3 is built from 15 residues. CDR3 in amino acids: CSATEDPQRYNEQFF. DNA of the CDR3: TGCAGTGCTACCGAGGACCCCCAAAGATACAATGAGCAGTTCTTC.

The chain joins TRBV5-1 to TRBJ2-5; possible D gene TRBD1, 5 bases. The V and J ends lost 4 bases and 5 bases respectively, with 15 bases between them. Germline CDR1 reads SGHRS; CDR2 reads YFSETQ. The CDR3 runs 14 residues. CDR3 coding DNA: TGCGCCAGCAGCATGGACATGCCGCCGGAGACCCAGTACTTC. Amino acids: CASSMDMPPETQYF. The full variable domain, its missing parts supplied by reference TRBV5-1 and TRBJ2-5, is KAGVTQTPRYLIKTRGQQVTLSCSPISGHRSVSWYQQTPGQGLQFLFEYFSETQRNKGNFPGRFSGRQFSNSRSEMNVSTLELGDSALYLCASSMDMPPETQYFGPGTRLLVL.

This clonotype was counted a few times. This sequence joins TRBV9 and TRBJ2-3; 8 bases align to TRBD2. The CDR3 loop spans 16 amino acids. V trimming: 0 bases; J trimming: 4 bases; junction bases outside the gene matches: 7. Germline V lookup: CDR1 SGDLS, CDR2 YYNGEE. The DNA of the CDR3 is TGTGCCAGCAGCGTAGGGGTAGCGGGGAAGTCAGATACGCAGTATTTT. It codes for CASSVGVAGKSDTQYF. Using reference TRBV9 and TRBJ2-3 for the parts outside the CDR3, the full variable domain is DSGVTQTPKHLITATGQRVTLRCSPRSGDLSVYWYQQSLDQGLQFLIQYYNGEERAKGNILERFSAQQFPDLHSELNLSSLELGDSALYFCASSVGVAGKSDTQYFGPGTRLTVL.

The J gene is TRBJ1-1, the V gene TRBV12-3 or TRBV12-4; possibly TRBD1 for D (5 bases). Trimming removed 5 bases from V and 4 bases from J, with 14 bases in between. The CDR3 is 14 residues long. Here the CDR3 reads CASSLVGAITEAFF. The CDR3, as DNA: TGTGCCAGCAGTCTGGTCGGGGCCATCACTGAAGCTTTCTTT.

V is TRBV19 and J is TRBJ2-4; TRBD1 agrees at 11 bases. The V and J ends lost 6 bases and 0 bases, in that order; junction bases with no gene match: 10. CDR1 and CDR2 from the germline V gene are LNHDA and SQIVND (reference sequence). The CDR3 has 18 amino acids. In DNA, the CDR3 is TGTGCCAGTAGCTGGACAGGGGGCTCGAATTTAGCCAAAAACATTCAGTACTTC. This translates into CASSWTGGSNLAKNIQYF.

The sample holds a few counts of this clonotype. V usage is TRBV27 and J usage is TRBJ2-2; D possibly corresponds to TRBD2 (5 bases). Per germline, CDR1 MNHEY and CDR2 SMNVEV (reference sequence). Between the trimmed V and J ends, which lost 4 bases and 6 bases, there was a span of 18 bases. This CDR3 is built from 16 residues. CDR3 in amino acids: CASSSMDSPKAGELFF. DNA for the CDR3: TGTGCCAGCAGTTCCATGGACTCCCCCAAGGCCGGGGAGCTGTTTTTT.